This T cell receptor (beta chain) was sequenced for a study of cytomegalovirus exposure and HLA in healthy donors. The PCR made use of 60 Vbeta and 13 Jbeta primers. Profiling relied on immunoSEQ multiplex PCR, and the TCRdb table lists in-frame clones only, not all of them. The sample lists 180,000 or so clones; approximately 85% were seen once. In germline, CDR1 is GTSNPN, CDR2 SVGIG (reference sequence). The CDR3 is 13 amino acids. V lost 5 bases and J lost 6, with 17 bases in between. Whole-study findings and limits: Other equally common chains were less clonally expanded than HLA-associated TCR beta chains, a later analysis showed. Excluded: some indistinguishable V segments such as TRBV6-2 and TRBV6-3. Solely CMV serostatus was available to characterize immune exposure.

Turning to this clone: Its antigen remains unidentified.

The sequenced sample was PBMCs. This sequence originates from a man between 18 and 35 years old in good health and CMV-seropositive. The V gene is TRBV30, the J gene TRBJ2-7; D gene uncertain. The CDR3 region is CAWVDKSGLEQYF. DNA for the CDR3: TGTGCCTGGGTTGACAAGTCCGGTCTCGAGCAGTACTTC.